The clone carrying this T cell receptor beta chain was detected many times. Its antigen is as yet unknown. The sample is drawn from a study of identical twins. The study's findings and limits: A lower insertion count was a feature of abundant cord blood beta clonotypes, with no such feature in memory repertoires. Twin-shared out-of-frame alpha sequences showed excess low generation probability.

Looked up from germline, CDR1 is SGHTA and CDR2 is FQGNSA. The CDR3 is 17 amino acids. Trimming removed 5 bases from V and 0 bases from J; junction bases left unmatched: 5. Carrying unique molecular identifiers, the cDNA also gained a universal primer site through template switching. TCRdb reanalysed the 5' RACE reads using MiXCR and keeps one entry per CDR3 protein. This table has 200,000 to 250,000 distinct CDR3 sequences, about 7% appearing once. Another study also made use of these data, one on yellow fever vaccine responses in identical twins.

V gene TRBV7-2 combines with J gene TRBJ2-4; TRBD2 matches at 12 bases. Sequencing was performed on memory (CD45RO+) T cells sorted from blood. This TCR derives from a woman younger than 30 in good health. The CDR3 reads CASSLTSGSLAKNIQYF. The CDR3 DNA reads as TGTGCCAGCAGCCTGACTAGCGGGAGCTTAGCCAAAAACATTCAGTACTTC.